This TCR beta chain was captured in a study of CD8 T cells in ankylosing spondylitis listed by TCRdb under 2017. At the level of the whole study: The study profiled T cell receptor beta repertoires in healthy donors and ankylosing spondylitis patients to find disease-linked TCR variants. Samples of peripheral blood were taken, and for ankylosing spondylitis patients, synovial fluid was collected as well. The full study cohort was made up of about two dozen ankylosing spondylitis patients and 108 healthy donors. General study outcomes and caveats: Some TCR beta motif variants had previously been reported in synovial fluid and blood of reactive arthritis patients, which suggested common disease-initiation mechanisms. The disease-linked clones were reported to be significantly enriched in matched synovial fluid samples from ankylosing spondylitis patients. A CD8+ phenotype was shown by the disease-linked clones, which were found at relatively low frequencies in peripheral blood. Blood from ankylosing spondylitis patients appeared to be characterized by a TCR beta motif made up of several highly homologous amino acid variants.

V and J lose 8 bases and 4 bases, and a span of 9 bases separates them. In the germline V gene, CDR1 corresponds to MDHEN and CDR2 to SYDVKM. The CDR3 runs 12 amino acids, cysteine and phenylalanine included. This entry keeps only the CDR3 DNA: 36 bases, framed from base 1. Comment on this clonotype: Its antigen is not yet known. Base qualities are not recorded, but no much larger clone differs from it by a single base.

Sequencing used an Illumina HiSeq 2500. Quantitative 5'-RACE with molecular barcodes was the method used to prepare the TCR beta libraries. The authors' analysis ran thus. A new computational method based on a probabilistic model of VDJ rearrangement was used to identify disease-linked TCR variants. The public reads were reanalyzed by TCRdb: fastp trimming at Q25, MiXCR alignment, in-frame beta chains only. One record per CDR3 amino acid sequence lists the most common genes and DNA. For this entry, the V and J calls and clone size follow TCRdb and not the study's own pipeline. The sample yields hundreds of thousands of distinct CDR3 sequences; 12% were counted once. The top ten constitute approximately 0.5% of the sample.

The chain couples TRBV28 to TRBJ1-5, with no confident D gene call. Sequenced sample: blood, either unsorted or a sorted T cell fraction (not recorded which). The receptor was isolated from a male donor with ankylosing spondylitis. The nucleotide sequence reads as follows: TGTGCCAGCTTTGCCCCTAATCAGCCCCAGCATTTT. It is translated as CASFAPNQPQHF.